This TCR beta chain was captured by sequencing in a study of cytomegalovirus exposure and HLA in healthy donors. General study results and limits: For most TCR beta V segments, an earlier analysis put the productive rate at about 90% or about 30% of the time. Clonal expansion was found to be greater in HLA-associated TCR beta chains than in equally common others in a later analysis. Follow-up analysis later connected one missense variant in DCLRE1C with trimming of TCR beta V- and J-genes.

Germline V gene sequence: CDR1 SGDLS, CDR2 YYNGEE. The length of the CDR3 is 16 residues. The V end lost 5 bases, the J end lost 0 bases, and 16 bases lay between the germline ends. This clone has only a few counts. What it binds is not known. It was with 60 Vbeta and 13 Jbeta primers that the PCR ran. Libraries were prepared by immunoSEQ multiplex PCR; TCRdb keeps only in-frame clonotypes and omits some of them. The data contain 100,000 or so clones, around four fifths of them singletons. This chain uses TRBV9 with TRBJ2-3; tentatively, D is TRBD2 (6 bases). The sequence derives from a woman in her 40s in good health and CMV-seropositive. Sequencing input: PBMCs. The CDR3: CASSHRSGPSTDTQYF. CDR3 sequence (DNA): TGTGCCAGCAGTCATCGTAGCGGCCCTAGCACAGATACGCAGTATTTT.